Listed here are 13 T cell receptor beta chains from one sample, sequenced in a study of cytomegalovirus exposure and HLA in healthy donors. The PCR ran on 60 Vbeta and 13 Jbeta primers. This table comes from immunoSEQ multiplex PCR, and its TCRdb copy is limited to in-frame clones, with some not included. Of about 160,000 clones listed, 65% to 90% are singletons. The sequenced sample was PBMCs. The receptors stem from a middle-aged man in good health and CMV-seropositive.

This chain links TRBV7-9 with TRBJ2-1; 7 bases fit TRBD1. This CDR3 has 18 residues. The germline gives CDR1 SEHNR, CDR2 FQNEAQ (reference sequence). The J segment lost 0 bases and the V segment lost 4 bases, leaving 12 bases of the junction unmatched. The CDR3 loop is CASSSPVETGSSYNEQFF. The CDR3 region has the DNA TGTGCCAGCAGCTCCCCGGTGGAGACAGGGAGCTCCTACAATGAGCAGTTCTTC.

This clone has more than one count but fewer than ten. The chain employs TRBV4-3 and TRBJ2-1; 8 positions match TRBD2. The V gene's germline CDR1 is LGHNA and CDR2 YSLEER. After removal of 0 bases from V and 4 bases from J, the junction contained 5 bases not matched to a gene. There are 16 residues in the CDR3. The DNA of the CDR3 is TGCGCCAGCAGCCAAGAGGCTAGCGGGCGATACAATGAGCAGTTCTTC. This translates into CASSQEASGRYNEQFF.

The sample holds one count of this clone. V is TRBV6-4 and J is TRBJ2-7; possibly TRBD1 for D (5 bases). Germline V gene lookup returns CDR1 MRHNA and CDR2 SNTAGT. V lost 4 bases, J lost 6 bases, and 13 bases lay in between. This CDR3 comprises 13 residues. CDR3 protein: CASSVVREAEQYF. CDR3 in DNA: TGTGCCAGCAGTGTCGTCAGGGAAGCCGAGCAGTACTTC.

V gene TRBV19 combines with J gene TRBJ1-1; TRBD1 matches at 9 bases. The CDR3 contains 13 residues. Germline-derived CDR1 and CDR2 are LNHDA and SQIVND (reference sequence). Trimming took 11 bases from V and 4 from J; bases not matched to a gene: 8. The CDR3 loop is CAAVQGAGTEAFF. CDR3 DNA sequence: TGTGCCGCAGTACAGGGGGCTGGCACTGAAGCTTTCTTT.

This clone occurred once. V and J are TRBV7-7 and TRBJ2-5; 13 bases align to TRBD2. The CDR3 has 13 amino acids. Germline CDR1 SSHAT, CDR2 FNYEAQ (reference sequence). The CDR3 DNA reads TGTGCTACCGGACTAGCGGGGGAAGAGACCCAGTACTTC. It codes for CATGLAGEETQYF.

This chain joins TRBV4-1 and TRBJ1-2; D gene ambiguous. Per the germline V gene, CDR1 is MGHRA and CDR2 is YSYEKL. The CDR3 totals 14 residues. V lost 3 bases and J 4 bases, leaving 12 bases between the germline ends. CDR3 protein: CASSQVGSGYGYTF. The CDR3 coding sequence is TGCGCCAGCAGCCAGGTCGGTAGCGGCTATGGCTACACCTTC.

V is TRBV19 and J is TRBJ1-2; D gene unclear. This CDR3 spans 14 amino acids. CDR1 LNHDA and CDR2 SQIVND come from the germline V gene (reference sequence). Trimming shortened V by 3 bases and J by 7 bases, and 15 bases separated the two germline ends. This CDR3 is CASSMRREVVGYTF. CDR3 bases: TGTGCCAGTAGTATGAGGAGGGAGGTTGTTGGCTACACCTTC. Complete variable domain (other parts from reference TRBV19 and TRBJ1-2): DGGITQSPKYLFRKEGQNVTLSCEQNLNHDAMYWYRQDPGQGLRLIYYSQIVNDFQKGDIAEGYSVSREKKESFPLTVTSAQKNPTAFYLCASSMRREVVGYTFGSGTRLTVV.

This chain uses TRBV28 with TRBJ2-7; 12 bases agree with TRBD1. Trimming at V came to 6 bases and at J to 4 bases, leaving 10 bases not matched to a gene. Looked up from germline, CDR1 is MDHEN and CDR2 is SYDVKM. The CDR3 is 16 residues long. Written as DNA, the CDR3 is TGTGCCAGCAGATCTCCCCCGGGACAGGGGGCTTACGAGCAGTACTTC. Protein: CASRSPPGQGAYEQYF.

V gene TRBV4-1 combines with J gene TRBJ1-4; 8 bases align to TRBD1. In germline, CDR1 is MGHRA, CDR2 YSYEKL. The V and J ends lost 5 bases and 7 bases, in that order; junction bases with no gene match: 9. This CDR3 is 15 amino acids long. The CDR3 nucleotides read TGCGCCAGCAGCTCTTTGACAGGGGTGGTTGAAAAACTGTTTTTT. It encodes CASSSLTGVVEKLFF.

The chain employs TRBV5-4 and TRBJ2-7; D might be TRBD2 (5 bases). The CDR3 is made up of 14 amino acids. The germline V gene has CDR1 SGHNT and CDR2 YYREEE (reference sequence). Deletions cut 7 bases from V and 4 bases from J, with 18 bases between. The CDR3: CASGSLETQYEQYF. The CDR3 coding sequence is TGTGCCAGCGGGAGTTTGGAGACACAATACGAGCAGTACTTC. The whole variable domain, remainder taken from reference TRBV5-4 and TRBJ2-7, is ETGVTQSPTHLIKTRGQQVTLRCSSQSGHNTVSWYQQALGQGPQFIFQYYREEENGRGNFPPRFSGLQFPNYSSELNVNALELDDSALYLCASGSLETQYEQYFGPGTRLTVT.

V gene TRBV4-3 combines with J gene TRBJ2-7; D is undetermined. The germline V gene encodes CDR1 LGHNA and CDR2 YSLEER. The CDR3 sequence is 13 residues long. Between the trimmed V and J ends, which lost 0 bases and 6 bases, there was a span of 9 bases. The CDR3 loop is CASSQDRRLEQYF. As DNA, the CDR3 is TGCGCCAGCAGCCAAGATCGAAGACTCGAGCAGTACTTC.

The chain has TRBV19 and TRBJ1-6; 7 nucleotides agree with TRBD1. CDR3 size: 15 residues. With 5 bases clipped from V and 6 bases from J, the junction kept 7 bases outside the gene matches. Germline CDR1 and CDR2: LNHDA and SQIVND (reference sequence). DNA of the CDR3: TGTGCCAGTAGTGTCAGAGGGACAGTTAATTCACCCCTCCACTTT. Amino acids: CASSVRGTVNSPLHF.

The V and J genes are TRBV5-1 and TRBJ2-3, with TRBD1 matching over 9 bases. The V gene's germline CDR1 is SGHRS and CDR2 YFSETQ. Trimming took 0 bases from V and 4 from J; bases not matched to a gene: 9. This CDR3 is 17 amino acids long. The CDR3 nucleotides are TGCGCCAGCAGCTTGGTCGGGACAGGGCTTCTTTCAGATACGCAGTATTTT. Translating it yields CASSLVGTGLLSDTQYF.